These 19 T cell receptor beta chains share one sample of origin, sequenced in a study of OX40 agonist ivuxolimab in advanced cancers. Repertoires were generated with immunoSEQ multiplex PCR, while TCRdb's copy carries only in-frame clones and drops some. The sample lists some 62,000 clones; 79% were seen once. Sequencing was performed on CD4+ or CD8+ T cells sorted from blood, taken in a trial of the OX40 agonist ivuxolimab. These receptor sequences come from an adult with an advanced solid tumor such as melanoma, head and neck, liver or kidney cancer.

The rearrangement links TRBV11-2 to TRBJ2-5, with a tentative D call TRBD1 (6 bases). This CDR3 is 14 amino acids long. With 4 bases removed from V and 4 bases from J, the gap between germline ends came to 13 bases. CDR1 and CDR2 (germline): SGHAT, FQNNGV. The CDR3: CASSSTTGRETQYF. In nucleotides, the CDR3 is TGTGCCAGCAGCTCCACTACAGGGAGAGAGACCCAGTACTTC.

The V gene is TRBV2, the J gene TRBJ1-5; perhaps TRBD1 as D (6 bases). CDR3 size: 17 residues. The V gene's germline CDR1 is SNHLY and CDR2 FYNNEI. The V end was cut by 5 bases, the J end by 1 base, with 18 bases between. The CDR3 sequence is CASSWLLGAGSNQPQHF. The CDR3 DNA sequence: TGTGCCAGCAGTTGGCTTTTGGGGGCGGGAAGCAATCAGCCCCAGCATTTT.

The chain joins TRBV6-5 to TRBJ2-7; perhaps TRBD2 as D (6 bases). With 6 bases removed from V and 0 bases from J, the gap between germline ends came to 15 bases. Looked up from germline, CDR1 is MNHEY and CDR2 is SVGAGI. The CDR3 runs 15 residues. The CDR3 DNA follows: TGTGCCAGCAGACCACTAGCCCTGAGCTCCTACGAGCAGTACTTC. The encoded protein is CASRPLALSSYEQYF.

This rearrangement joins TRBV5-6 to TRBJ2-7, with a tentative D call TRBD1 (5 bases). The CDR3 is 13 amino acids. The germline V gene has CDR1 SGHDT and CDR2 YYEEEE. The V end was cut by 2 bases, the J end by 1 base, with 7 bases between. CDR3 sequence (DNA): TGTGCCAGCAGCTTAGGACAATCCTACGAGCAGTACTTC. It translates to CASSLGQSYEQYF.

This chain links TRBV15 with TRBJ2-1; D possibly uses TRBD1 or TRBD2 (5 bases each). The CDR3 runs 14 residues. The germline V gene encodes CDR1 LNHNV and CDR2 YYDKDF (reference sequence). Deletions cut 2 bases from V and 5 bases from J, with 10 bases between. CDR3 coding DNA: TGTGCCACCAGCAGATCCGGGGCCAACAATGAGCAGTTCTTC. Amino acids: CATSRSGANNEQFF.

As to this clone: Other DNA sequences within the sample encode an identical CDR3. The gene calls are TRBV7-6 and TRBJ1-1, with D maybe TRBD1 (6 bases). V was shortened by 4 bases and J by 0 bases, with 9 bases between the two germline ends. The germline V gene encodes CDR1 SGHVS and CDR2 FNYEAQ. There are 14 residues in the CDR3. As DNA, the CDR3 is TGTGCCAGCAGCTCCAGGGGACTGAACACTGAAGCTTTCTTT. It translates to CASSSRGLNTEAFF.

The chain recombines TRBV27 with TRBJ1-2, with D perhaps matching TRBD1 (5 bases). CDR3 length: 16 amino acids. The germline V and J ends were trimmed by 7 bases and 3 bases, with 21 bases remaining between them. The germline gives CDR1 MNHEY, CDR2 SMNVEV (reference sequence). The CDR3, as DNA: TGTGCCAGCAATCCGATGACAGAACCTTCTTACTATGGCTACACCTTC. It yields the protein CASNPMTEPSYYGYTF.

In nucleotides, the CDR3 is TGTGCCAGCAGTGAAAGGCCACCAAATCAGCCCCAGCATTTT. Its translation is CASSERPPNQPQHF. The chain couples TRBV2 to TRBJ1-5; no definite D call. V lost 2 bases and J 4 bases, leaving 9 bases between the germline ends. This CDR3 comprises 14 residues. CDR1 is SNHLY, CDR2 FYNNEI, per germline.

The V call is TRBV5-3, the J call TRBJ2-7; the D gene is possibly TRBD2 (5 bases). TRBV5-3 is known as an ORF, though its function is uncertain. This CDR3 is built from 16 residues. V was clipped by 4 bases and J by 3 bases, with 20 bases between them. CDR3 sequence reads: CARSLRSGKGYYEQYF. Written as DNA, the CDR3 is TGTGCCAGAAGCCTCCGGTCGGGGAAAGGGTACTACGAGCAGTACTTC.

The chain joins TRBV6-6 to TRBJ1-3, with 9 positions matching TRBD1. Germline values: CDR1 MNHNY, CDR2 SVGAGI (reference sequence). The ends lost 6 bases at V and 4 bases at J; junction bases unmatched: 10. This CDR3 is 16 amino acids long. CDR3 coding DNA: TGTGCCAGCAGCACGCCGGGACAGGGTGCGGGAAACACCATATATTTT. As protein: CASSTPGQGAGNTIYF.

This clone was seen many times. V usage is TRBV7-8 and J usage is TRBJ1-1; D ambiguous. The germline V and J ends were trimmed by 4 bases and 2 bases, with 14 bases remaining between them. The CDR3 covers 15 residues. CDR1 and CDR2 (germline): SGHVS, FQNEAQ. The CDR3 region has the DNA TGTGCCAGCAGCTCCCCCCAGGTGAGAAACACTGAAGCTTTCTTT. The encoded protein is CASSSPQVRNTEAFF.

CDR3 nucleotides: TGTGCCAGCAGCTTGGGAACGGATATAGAAAAACTGTTTTTT. Translating it yields CASSLGTDIEKLFF. The chain recombines TRBV5-6 with TRBJ1-4, with D hard to call. Trimming shortened V by 0 bases and J by 8 bases, and 11 bases separated the two germline ends. Germline V gene lookup returns CDR1 SGHDT and CDR2 YYEEEE. This CDR3 contains 14 residues.

This clone came up once. The chain couples TRBV6-6 to TRBJ1-4, with 9 nucleotides matching TRBD1. The CDR3 spans 13 residues. The germline V gene has CDR1 MNHNY and CDR2 SVGAGI (reference sequence). V lost 6 bases, J lost 10 bases, and 6 bases stayed unmatched. The CDR3 DNA reads TGTGCCAGCAGAACAGGGGGCATAAGAAAACTGTTTTTT. It is translated as CASRTGGIRKLFF.

V gene TRBV10-1 combines with J gene TRBJ1-2; TRBD1 is a possible D gene (6 bases). Trimming pared 7 bases from V and 4 bases from J, leaving 13 bases between. CDR3 length: 13 residues. CDR1 is WNHNN and CDR2 is SYGVQD in the germline V gene (reference sequence). The CDR3 DNA is TGCGCCAGCACTAGGGGGGGGCCCTATGGCTACACCTTC. Translation gives CASTRGGPYGYTF.

The chain has TRBV27 and TRBJ2-7; TRBD2 matches at 13 bases. Losses at the gene ends were 7 bases for V and 4 bases for J; bases not matched to a gene: 10. The germline V gene encodes CDR1 MNHEY and CDR2 SMNVEV (reference sequence). This CDR3 region has 16 residues. Here the CDR3 DNA reads TGTGCCAGCACCCCATGGCCGACTAGCGGGAGGTACGAGCAGTACTTC. Amino acids: CASTPWPTSGRYEQYF.

The CDR3 sequence: CASSLVSKGNNEQFF. CDR3 bases: TGCGCCAGCAGCTTGGTCTCCAAAGGGAACAATGAGCAGTTCTTC. The V gene is TRBV5-1, the J gene TRBJ2-1; D not resolved. The CDR3 covers 15 residues. Deletions cut 0 bases from V and 5 bases from J, with 12 bases between. Germline V lookup: CDR1 SGHRS, CDR2 YFSETQ. Full variable domain (rest looked up from reference TRBV5-1 and TRBJ2-1): KAGVTQTPRYLIKTRGQQVTLSCSPISGHRSVSWYQQTPGQGLQFLFEYFSETQRNKGNFPGRFSGRQFSNSRSEMNVSTLELGDSALYLCASSLVSKGNNEQFFGPGTRLTVL.

This clone was seen a few times. The V gene is TRBV2, the J gene TRBJ1-5; maybe TRBD1 (6 bases). Per germline, CDR1 SNHLY and CDR2 FYNNEI. V lost 5 bases to trimming and J lost 1 base, with 15 bases between them. The CDR3 sequence is 16 residues long. CDR3 nucleotides: TGTGCCAGCAGTAGGGGGAGGGAATGGAGCAATCAGCCCCAGCATTTT. Encoded protein: CASSRGREWSNQPQHF.

The chain combines TRBV7-8 with TRBJ1-4, with 7 bases fitting TRBD1. This CDR3 has 17 amino acids. CDR1 SGHVS and CDR2 FQNEAQ come from the germline V gene. V shed 1 base, J shed 2 bases, and the junction held 7 bases outside the gene matches. This CDR3 is CASSLGQGVNTNEKLFF. CDR3 sequence (DNA): TGTGCCAGCAGCTTAGGTCAGGGGGTGAATACTAATGAAAAACTGTTTTTT.

This rearrangement joins TRBV7-9 to TRBJ2-7; D call uncertain. The CDR3 sequence is 14 residues long. V was pared by 1 base and J by 2 bases, with 9 bases between. Germline V CDR1 and CDR2: SEHNR, FQNEAQ (reference sequence). CDR3 residues: CASSLGTATYEQYF. The CDR3 bases are TGTGCCAGCAGCTTAGGAACAGCCACCTACGAGCAGTACTTC.